This paragraph covers one T cell receptor beta chain sequence. The antigen remains undetermined. Sorting yielded triplicates of hundreds of thousands of cells for each CD8+ T cell subset. A CD45RO-CCR7+CD27+CD95- phenotype identified naive CD8+ T cells. Through 5' RACE with UMI labels, the TRB cDNA libraries were prepared. For each CDR3 protein, TCRdb gives one entry from its re-call of the 5' RACE reads, without DNA. Its table lists under 70,000 distinct CDR3 sequences. This specimen belongs to a study of CXCR3-negative and CXCR3-positive naive CD8 T cells. About the study: Libraries each contributed about 1.5 +/- 0.3 million TRB reads, for around 140 million in total.

Study-wide findings and caveats: Similar TRBV-TRBJ usage was seen in naive cells (both CXCR3-negative and CXCR3-positive), but memory cells differed. The study found more hydrophobic TRB CDR3s in CXCR3-positive naive cells than in CXCR3-negative naive cells.

The CDR3 loop spans 15 amino acids. CDR1 and CDR2 (germline): MGHDK, SYGVNS. Sequenced input: naive CXCR3+ CD8+ T cells from blood. The sample's subset: CD45RO-CCR7+CD27+CD95- naive CD8+ T cells expressing CXCR3 (TNR3+). The chain links TRBV25-1 to TRBJ2-1; the D call from TCRdb, TRBD2, cannot be confirmed without DNA. The TCR was taken from a human donor in good health. Some clones in this sample may be carry-over from other donors' samples. The CDR3 sequence: CASTSGSSSYNEQFF.